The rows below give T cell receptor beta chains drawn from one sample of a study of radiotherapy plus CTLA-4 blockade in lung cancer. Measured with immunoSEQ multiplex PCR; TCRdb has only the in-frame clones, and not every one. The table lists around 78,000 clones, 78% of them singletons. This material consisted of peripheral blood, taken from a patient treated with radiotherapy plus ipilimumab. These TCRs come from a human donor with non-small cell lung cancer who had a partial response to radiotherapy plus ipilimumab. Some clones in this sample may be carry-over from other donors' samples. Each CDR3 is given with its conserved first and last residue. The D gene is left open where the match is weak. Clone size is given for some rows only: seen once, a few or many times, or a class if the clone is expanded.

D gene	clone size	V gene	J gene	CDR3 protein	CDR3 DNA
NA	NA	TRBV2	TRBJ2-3	CASSGGLADTQYF	TGTGCCAGCAGCGGGGGTCTCGCAGATACGCAGTATTTT
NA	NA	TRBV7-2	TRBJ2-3	CASSTRAGGTDTQYF	TGTGCCAGCAGTACCCGAGCGGGCGGCACAGATACGCAGTATTTT
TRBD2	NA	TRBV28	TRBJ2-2	CASSPSGDPIRELFF	TGTGCCAGCAGTCCTAGCGGAGACCCGATCAGGGAGCTGTTTTTT
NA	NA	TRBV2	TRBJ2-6	CACTRSSGANVLTF	TGTGCCTGTACCCGTAGCTCTGGGGCCAACGTCCTGACTTTC
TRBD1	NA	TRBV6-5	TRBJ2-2	CASSLQGVVGELFF	TGTGCCAGCAGTCTACAGGGGGTCGTCGGGGAGCTGTTTTTT
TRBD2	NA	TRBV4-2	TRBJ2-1	CASSPRLAGNEQFF	TGTGCCAGCAGCCCTAGACTAGCGGGGAATGAGCAGTTCTTC
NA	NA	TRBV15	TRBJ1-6	CATSRDWGDNSPLHF	TGTGCCACCAGCAGAGATTGGGGGGATAATTCACCCCTCCACTTT
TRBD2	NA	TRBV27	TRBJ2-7	CASRPSGPSYEQYF	TGTGCCAGCAGACCTAGCGGGCCTTCCTACGAGCAGTACTTC
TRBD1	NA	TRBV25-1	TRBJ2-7	CASSNPGQASYEQYF	TGTGCCAGCAGTAATCCGGGACAGGCGTCCTACGAGCAGTACTTC
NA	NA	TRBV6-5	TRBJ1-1	CASKIDRMNTEAFF	TGTGCCAGCAAGATAGACAGGATGAACACTGAAGCTTTCTTT
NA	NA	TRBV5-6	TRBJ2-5	CASSRTAQETQYF	TGTGCCAGCAGCCGGACAGCGCAAGAGACCCAGTACTTC
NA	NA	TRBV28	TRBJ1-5	CASSSDSWTRNQPQHF	TGTGCCAGCAGTTCGGACAGTTGGACCCGCAATCAGCCCCAGCATTTT
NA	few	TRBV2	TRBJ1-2	CASRAGFGYGYTF	TGTGCCAGCAGAGCAGGGTTTGGGTATGGCTACACCTTC
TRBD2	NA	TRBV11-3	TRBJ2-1	CASTGTSGGARGNEQFF	TGTGCCAGCACAGGGACTAGCGGGGGGGCCAGGGGGAATGAGCAGTTCTTC
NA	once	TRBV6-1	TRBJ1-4	CASRGRGSNEKLFF	TGTGCCAGCCGAGGCAGGGGCTCAAATGAAAAACTGTTTTTT
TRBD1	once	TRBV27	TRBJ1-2	CASRPRQGQLYGYTF	TGTGCCAGCAGGCCACGACAGGGCCAACTCTATGGCTACACCTTC
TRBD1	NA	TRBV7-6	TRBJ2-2	CASRGSGQKNTGELFF	TGTGCCAGCAGAGGTTCGGGACAGAAAAACACCGGGGAGCTGTTTTTT
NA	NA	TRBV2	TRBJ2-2	CASAEQWTGELFF	TGTGCCAGCGCTGAGCAGTGGACTGGGGAGCTGTTTTTT
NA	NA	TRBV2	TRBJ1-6	CASSDGPTQGSPLHF	TGTGCCAGCAGTGACGGGCCAACTCAGGGTTCACCCCTCCACTTT
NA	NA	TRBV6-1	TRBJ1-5	CASATGNQPQHF	TGTGCCAGTGCGACAGGCAATCAGCCCCAGCATTTT
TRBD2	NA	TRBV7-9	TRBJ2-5	CASSPGLAEETQYF	TGTGCCAGCAGCCCGGGACTAGCAGAAGAGACCCAGTACTTC
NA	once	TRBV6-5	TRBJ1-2	CASSYYQTENYGYTF	TGTGCCAGCAGTTACTACCAGACAGAGAACTATGGCTACACCTTC
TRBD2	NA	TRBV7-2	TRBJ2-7	CASSLGGGQPYEQYF	TGTGCCAGCAGCTTAGGCGGGGGTCAACCCTACGAGCAGTACTTC
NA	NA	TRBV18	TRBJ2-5	CASSPRRGQETQYF	TGTGCCAGCTCACCACGACGGGGGCAAGAGACCCAGTACTTC
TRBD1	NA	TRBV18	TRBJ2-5	CASSPDRLRWSETQYF	TGTGCCAGCTCACCGGACAGGTTAAGGTGGTCAGAGACCCAGTACTTC
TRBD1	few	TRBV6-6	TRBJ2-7	CASSASGQGASYEQYF	TGTGCCAGCAGTGCCTCAGGACAGGGGGCGTCCTACGAGCAGTACTTC
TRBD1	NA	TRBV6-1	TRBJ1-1	CASRDRGRNTEAFF	TGTGCCAGCAGAGACAGGGGTAGGAACACTGAAGCTTTCTTT
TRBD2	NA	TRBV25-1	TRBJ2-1	CASSDQIGGAVDEQFF	TGTGCCAGCAGTGACCAAATCGGGGGGGCGGTGGATGAGCAGTTCTTC
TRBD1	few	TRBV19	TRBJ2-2	CASRFRDRESGELFF	TGTGCCAGTAGATTCCGGGACAGGGAGTCCGGGGAGCTGTTTTTT
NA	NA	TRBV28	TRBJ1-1	CATIKRGAYTEAFF	TGTGCCACTATCAAACGCGGGGCCTACACTGAAGCTTTCTTT
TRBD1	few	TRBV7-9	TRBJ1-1	CASSWTGSTEAFF	TGTGCCAGCAGCTGGACAGGGAGCACTGAAGCTTTCTTT
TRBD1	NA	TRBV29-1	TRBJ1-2	CSVLMTGGLRSYGYTF	TGCAGCGTCCTTATGACAGGGGGCCTGCGTAGCTATGGCTACACCTTC
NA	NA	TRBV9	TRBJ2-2	CASSGAGISTGELFF	TGTGCCAGCAGCGGGGCAGGGATTTCCACCGGGGAGCTGTTTTTT
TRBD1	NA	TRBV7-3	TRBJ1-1	CASSPRAGTGFEAFF	TGTGCCAGCAGCCCCCGTGCCGGGACAGGGTTTGAAGCTTTCTTT
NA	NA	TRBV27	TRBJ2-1	CASSFEGRYNEQFF	TGTGCCAGCAGTTTCGAGGGCAGATACAATGAGCAGTTCTTC
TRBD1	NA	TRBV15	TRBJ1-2	CATSRGGQGYGYTF	TGTGCCACCAGCAGAGGGGGACAGGGCTATGGCTACACCTTC
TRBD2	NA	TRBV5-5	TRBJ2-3	CASSLATSGRVADTQYF	TGTGCCAGCAGCTTGGCAACTAGCGGGAGGGTCGCAGATACGCAGTATTTT
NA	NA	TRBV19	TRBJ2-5	CASSTVGEQGTQYF	TGTGCCAGTAGTACAGTCGGGGAGCAAGGGACCCAGTACTTC
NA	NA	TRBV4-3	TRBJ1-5	CASSQEYRSDGNQPQHF	TGCGCCAGCAGCCAAGAGTACCGTAGCGATGGCAATCAGCCCCAGCATTTT
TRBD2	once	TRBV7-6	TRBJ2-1	CASSSRTSGMPYNEQFF	TGTGCCAGCAGCTCAAGGACTAGCGGGATGCCGTACAATGAGCAGTTCTTC
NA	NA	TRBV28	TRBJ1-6	CASTSSRSYNSPLHF	TGTGCCAGCACCTCGTCCAGGTCCTATAATTCACCCCTCCACTTT